Following are 10 T cell receptor beta chains from one sample sequenced in a study of blood T cells in healthy people across ages. Through a sample-barcoded 5' primer and a J-beta primer mix, a second PCR was run for about 6 to 11 cycles. TCRdb fed the 5' RACE reads into MiXCR, producing one record per CDR3 protein. Here the sample spans just over 1 million distinct CDR3 sequences, 45% being singletons. Sequenced sample: blood. These receptors were collected from a woman aged 55-75 years in good health.

A word on this clonotype: Its ends do not fully match the called genes, so a read error is possible. This chain connects TRBV12-5 to TRBJ2-1; 8 bases are shared with TRBD1. In germline, CDR1 is LGHNT, CDR2 FRNRAP. The CDR3 loop spans 14 amino acids. The CDR3 spells CASGQDRGCDEQFF. CDR3 nucleotide sequence: TGTGCTAGTGGGCAAGACAGGGGTTGTGATGAACAGTTCTTC. The full variable domain, with the rest looked up from reference TRBV12-5 and TRBJ2-1, is DARVTQTPRHKVTEMGQEVTMRCQPILGHNTVFWYRQTMMQGLELLAYFRNRAPLDDSGMPKDRFSAEMPDATLATLKIQPSEPRDSAVYFCASGQDRGCDEQFFGPGTRLTVL.

This clonotype was found a few times. CDR3 amino acids: CASNAGLQAFF. The CDR3 DNA reads as TGTGCCAGTAACGCCGGGCTTCAAGCTTTCTTT. This sequence joins TRBV2 and TRBJ1-1; unclear D gene. Trimming stripped 9 bases from V and 9 bases from J, with 14 bases between. The CDR3 is 11 amino acids. CDR1 is SNHLY, CDR2 FYNNEI, per germline.

This clonotype has just one count. V and J are TRBV5-1 and TRBJ2-1; 10 bases map to TRBD2. The CDR3 has 15 residues. V dropped 3 bases and J dropped 13; count of bases not matched to a gene: 13. Per germline, CDR1 SGHRS and CDR2 YFSETQ. CDR3 sequence (DNA): TGCGCCAGCAGCTCTGGACTAGCGGAACAAGAGACCCAGTTCTTC. Translating it yields CASSSGLAEQETQFF.

The CDR3 DNA follows: TGTGCCATCAGGCGGGACAGGGTCCACGAGCAGTACTTC. The encoded protein is CAIRRDRVHEQYF. The chain combines TRBV10-3 with TRBJ2-7; 9 nucleotides match TRBD1. V was clipped by 6 bases and J by 5 bases; unmatched bases: 5. This CDR3 spans 13 amino acids. The V gene's germline CDR1 is ENHRY and CDR2 SYGVKD.

The sample holds a few counts of this clonotype. The chain uses TRBV5-1 and TRBJ2-1, with D possibly being TRBD1 (5 bases). This CDR3 is 14 amino acids long. Trimming took 1 base from V and 8 from J, leaving 13 bases between them. The V gene's germline CDR1 is SGHRS and CDR2 YFSETQ. The DNA for the CDR3 is TGCGCCAGCAGCTTGATGGGGCAATTGGATGAGCAGTTCTTC. Protein: CASSLMGQLDEQFF.

The chain links TRBV7-2 to TRBJ2-7; weak D call: TRBD2 (5 bases). The V gene lost 2 bases and the J gene lost 5 bases, with 13 bases spanning the gap. In germline, CDR1 is SGHTA, CDR2 FQGNSA. This CDR3 region has 14 residues. DNA of the CDR3: TGTGCCAGCAGCTTACGGGGTCTTCGAGACGAGCAGTACTTC. Protein: CASSLRGLRDEQYF.

V usage is TRBV20-1 and J usage is TRBJ2-1; 8 bases map to TRBD1. Unmatched junction bases numbered 8, after V lost 6 bases and J lost 1 base. The CDR3 is 15 residues long. Germline V CDR1 and CDR2: DFQATT, SNEGSKA (reference sequence). CDR3 in amino acids: CSAPDRGRSYNEQFF. The CDR3, as DNA: TGCAGTGCACCCGACAGGGGTCGGTCCTACAATGAGCAGTTCTTC.

Notes on this clonotype: Compared with germline, one end of the junction differs, possibly owing to a read error. The genes are TRBV6-2 or TRBV6-3 and TRBJ1-5; D remains ambiguous. CDR1 and CDR2 (germline): MNHEY, SVGEGT. This CDR3 contains 13 residues. The CDR3 loop is CACSDGQDQPQHF. The CDR3 region has the DNA TGTGCCTGCAGTGACGGGCAGGATCAGCCCCAGCATTTT.

The V and J genes are TRBV24-1 and TRBJ2-5, with D possibly matching TRBD1 (6 bases). Germline CDR1 KGHDR, CDR2 SFDVKD. This CDR3 region has 15 residues. V lost 4 bases and J lost 1, with 12 bases in between. Written as DNA, the CDR3 is TGTGCCACCAGTGAAAGAGGGACACGCCAAGAGACCCAGTACTTC. It encodes CATSERGTRQETQYF.

The genes are TRBV5-1 and TRBJ2-7; D is unclear. This CDR3 has 12 amino acids. V was pared by 5 bases and J by 3 bases, with 9 bases between. Germline CDR1 SGHRS, CDR2 YFSETQ. The CDR3 nucleotides read TGCGCCAGCAGATCGATGAGCTACGAGCAGTACTTC. It yields the protein CASRSMSYEQYF.